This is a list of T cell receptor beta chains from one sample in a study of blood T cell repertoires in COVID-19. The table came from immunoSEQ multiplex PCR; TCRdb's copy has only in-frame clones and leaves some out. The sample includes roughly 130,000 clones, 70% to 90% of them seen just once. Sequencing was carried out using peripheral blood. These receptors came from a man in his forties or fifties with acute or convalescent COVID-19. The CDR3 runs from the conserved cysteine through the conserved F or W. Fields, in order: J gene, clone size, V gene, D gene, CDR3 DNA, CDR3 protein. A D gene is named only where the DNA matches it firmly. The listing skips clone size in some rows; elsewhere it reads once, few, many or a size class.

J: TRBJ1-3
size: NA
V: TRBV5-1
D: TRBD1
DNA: TGCGCCAGCAGCTTGGAAGTGTCTGGGGACAGGGTGCATTTT
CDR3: CASSLEVSGDRVHF

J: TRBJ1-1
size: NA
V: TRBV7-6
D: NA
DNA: TGTGCCAGCAGCTTAGTTCCGGGTCTGAACACTGAAGCTTTCTTT
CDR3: CASSLVPGLNTEAFF

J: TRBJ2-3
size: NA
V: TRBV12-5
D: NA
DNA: TGTGCTAGTGGTCCCGGTCTAGTGGGGCCAGATACGCAGTATTTT
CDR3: CASGPGLVGPDTQYF

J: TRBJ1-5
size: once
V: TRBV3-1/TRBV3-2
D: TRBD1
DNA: TGTGCCAGCAGCCAAATACCAGGGGGCCGTCAGCCCCAGCATTTT
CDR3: CASSQIPGGRQPQHF

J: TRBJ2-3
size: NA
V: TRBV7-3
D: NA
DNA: TGTGCCAGCCATCAGGGCGGAAGCACAGATACGCAGTATTTT
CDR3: CASHQGGSTDTQYF

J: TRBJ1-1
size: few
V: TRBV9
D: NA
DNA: TGTGCCAGCAGCTCCGGATGGGCCAGCACTGAAGCTTTCTTT
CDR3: CASSSGWASTEAFF

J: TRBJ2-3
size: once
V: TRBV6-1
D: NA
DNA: TGTGCCAGCAGTGAAGCGAGCTTTGCTCGACATATAAGCACAGATACGCAGTATTTT
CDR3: CASSEASFARHISTDTQYF

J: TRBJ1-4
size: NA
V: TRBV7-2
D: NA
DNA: TGTGCCAGCAGCTTATTCCAGAAGAATGAAAAACTGTTTTTT
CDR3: CASSLFQKNEKLFF

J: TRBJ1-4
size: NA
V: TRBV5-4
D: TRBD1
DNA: TGTGCCAGCAGCTCCGGACAGGGGGAAGTCAGAAAACTGTTTTTT
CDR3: CASSSGQGEVRKLFF

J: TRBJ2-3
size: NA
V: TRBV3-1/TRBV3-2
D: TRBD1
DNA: TGTGCCAGCAGCCAAGGGACAGGGTTCGCAGATACGCAGTATTTT
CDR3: CASSQGTGFADTQYF

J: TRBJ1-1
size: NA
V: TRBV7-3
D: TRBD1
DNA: TGTGCCAGCAGCTCCCCCGAAGTCAGGGGGCGACCTGAAGCTTTCTTT
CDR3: CASSSPEVRGRPEAFF

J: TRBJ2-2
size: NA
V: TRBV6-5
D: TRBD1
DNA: TGTGCCAGCAGTTGGTTCACAGGGGTTTCCACCGGGGAGCTGTTTTTT
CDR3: CASSWFTGVSTGELFF

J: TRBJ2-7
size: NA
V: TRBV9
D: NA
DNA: TGTGCCAGCAGCGTAGGAGGACGGGGCTACGAGCAGTACTTC
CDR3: CASSVGGRGYEQYF

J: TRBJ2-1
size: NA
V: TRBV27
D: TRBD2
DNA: TGTGCCAGCAGTTTTTCGGCTCGTAGCGGGGCATACAATGAGCAGTTCTTC
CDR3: CASSFSARSGAYNEQFF

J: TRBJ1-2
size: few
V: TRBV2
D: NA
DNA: TGTGCCAGCAGTGACCCCGGGACAACGAGGAACTATGGCTACACCTTC
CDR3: CASSDPGTTRNYGYTF

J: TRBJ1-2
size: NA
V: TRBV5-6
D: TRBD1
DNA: TGTGCCAGCAGCTTCGGACAGGGTTGGAGGGGCTACACCTTC
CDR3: CASSFGQGWRGYTF

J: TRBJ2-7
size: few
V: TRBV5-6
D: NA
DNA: TGTGCCAGCAGCTTGCAACAGGTCTACGAGCAGTACTTC
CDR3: CASSLQQVYEQYF

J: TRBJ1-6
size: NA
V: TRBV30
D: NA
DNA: TGTGCCTGGAGAGGGGCCCGGGGGGACTATAATTCACCCCTCCACTTT
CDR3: CAWRGARGDYNSPLHF

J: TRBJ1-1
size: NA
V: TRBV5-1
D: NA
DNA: TGCGCCAGCAGCTTGGACGCCCGATGGGCAGCTTTCTTT
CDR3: CASSLDARWAAFF

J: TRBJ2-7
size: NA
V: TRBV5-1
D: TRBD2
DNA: TGCGCCAGCAGCTTGAATTGGGGGGGAGATCCCTTTGTCTACGAGCAGTACTTC
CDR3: CASSLNWGGDPFVYEQYF

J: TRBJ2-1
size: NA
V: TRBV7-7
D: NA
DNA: TGTGCCAGCAGTTCTTTACTGGGGCCTCCCAACAATGAGCAGTTCTTC
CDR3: CASSSLLGPPNNEQFF

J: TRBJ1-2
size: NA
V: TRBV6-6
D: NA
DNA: TGTGCCAGCAGTTATTATGACAGGACCTATGGCTACACCTTC
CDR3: CASSYYDRTYGYTF

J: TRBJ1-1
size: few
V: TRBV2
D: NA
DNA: TGTGCCAGCAGTGAGGTCGGACTCCGGAACACTGAAGCTTTCTTT
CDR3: CASSEVGLRNTEAFF

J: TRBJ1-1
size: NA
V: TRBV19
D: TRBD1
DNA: TGTGCCAGTAGGAGACAGGGGAGTACTGAAGCTTTCTTT
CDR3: CASRRQGSTEAFF

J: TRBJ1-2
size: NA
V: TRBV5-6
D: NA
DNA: TGTGCCAGCAGCTCCGGACACAGAAACTATGGCTACACCTTC
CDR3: CASSSGHRNYGYTF

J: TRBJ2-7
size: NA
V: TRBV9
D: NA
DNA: TGTGCCAGCAGCGTAGGCCCCCCGGGGGAGCAGTACTTC
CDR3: CASSVGPPGEQYF

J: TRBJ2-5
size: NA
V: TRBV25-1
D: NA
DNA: TGTGCCAGCAGTGAGGGTGGGCAGGAGACCCAGTACTTC
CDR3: CASSEGGQETQYF

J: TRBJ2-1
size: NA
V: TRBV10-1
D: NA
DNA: TGCGCCAGCAGTGAGTCGGGGCGGAACAATGAGCAGTTCTTC
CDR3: CASSESGRNNEQFF

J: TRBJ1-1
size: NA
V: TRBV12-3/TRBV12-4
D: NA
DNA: TGTGCCAGCACCCGGGGGTCGGAAGCTTTCTTT
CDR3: CASTRGSEAFF